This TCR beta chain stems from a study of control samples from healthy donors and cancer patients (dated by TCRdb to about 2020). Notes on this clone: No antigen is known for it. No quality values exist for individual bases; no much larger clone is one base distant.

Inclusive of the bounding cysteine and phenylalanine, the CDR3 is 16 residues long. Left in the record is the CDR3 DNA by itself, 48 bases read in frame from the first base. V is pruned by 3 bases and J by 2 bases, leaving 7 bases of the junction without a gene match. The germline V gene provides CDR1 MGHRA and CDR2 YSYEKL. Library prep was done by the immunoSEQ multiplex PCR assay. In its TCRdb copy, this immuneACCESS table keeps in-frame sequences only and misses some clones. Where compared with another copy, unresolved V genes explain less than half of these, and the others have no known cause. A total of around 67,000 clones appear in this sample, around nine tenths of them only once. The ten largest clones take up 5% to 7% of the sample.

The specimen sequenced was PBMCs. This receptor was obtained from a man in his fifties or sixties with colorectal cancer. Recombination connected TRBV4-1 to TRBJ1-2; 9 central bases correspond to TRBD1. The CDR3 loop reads CASSHGDRVPNYGYTF. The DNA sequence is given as TGCGCCAGCAGCCACGGGGACAGGGTTCCAAACTATGGCTACACCTTC.